This T cell receptor (beta chain) came from a study of T cell repertoires in cytomegalovirus infection. Study-wide findings and caveats: People with CMV and the relevant HLA were identified by cumulative public TCR beta family frequency.

V was clipped by 3 bases and J by 5 bases; unmatched bases: 14. The CDR3 has 17 residues. CDR1 and CDR2 from the germline V gene are LGHNA and YNFKEQ. This clonotype came up many times. Its antigen is as yet unknown. TCRdb itself ran the reads through MiXCR, one entry per CDR3 protein. The table shows just over 300,000 distinct CDR3 sequences, with 17% occurring only once. The sequencing sample was made of PBMCs. The chain is built from TRBV4-2 and TRBJ1-2; 8 bases agree with TRBD1. This TCR was recovered from a human donor in good health (CMV status not recorded). Some clones in this sample may be carry-over from other donors' samples. CDR3 protein: CASSQGQGQATYYGYTF. DNA for the CDR3: TGTGCCAGCAGCCAGGGTCAGGGACAGGCAACTTATTATGGCTACACCTTC.